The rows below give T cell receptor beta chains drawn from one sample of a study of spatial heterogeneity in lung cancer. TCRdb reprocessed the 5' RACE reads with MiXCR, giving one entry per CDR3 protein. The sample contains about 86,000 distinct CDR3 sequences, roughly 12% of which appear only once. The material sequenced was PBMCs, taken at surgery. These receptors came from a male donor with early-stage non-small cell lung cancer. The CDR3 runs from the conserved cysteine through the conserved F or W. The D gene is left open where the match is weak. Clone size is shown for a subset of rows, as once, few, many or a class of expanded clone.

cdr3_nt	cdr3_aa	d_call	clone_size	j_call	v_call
TGTGCCTGGAGTCCTCGGACTTTCGACACCGGGGAGCTGTTTTTT	CAWSPRTFDTGELFF	.	few	TRBJ2-2	TRBV30
TGTGCCAGTAGTCTCCGGGAGCTCTACACCTTC	CASSLRELYTF	.	few	TRBJ1-2	TRBV19
TGTGCCAGTAGTATAGACGGAGGCCCGGGGGAGCTGTTTTTT	CASSIDGGPGELFF	.	many	TRBJ2-2	TRBV19
TGTGCCAGCAGCCAAGATCAGCTTCAGCCCCAGCATTTT	CASSQDQLQPQHF	.	few	TRBJ1-5	TRBV4-2
TGCAGCGTCGGACAGGGGGACCATGAGCAGTTCTTC	CSVGQGDHEQFF	TRBD1	.	TRBJ2-1	TRBV29-1
TGTGCCAGCAGCTTGGACCCTTCACCCCTCCACTTT	CASSLDPSPLHF	.	many	TRBJ1-6	TRBV5-6
TGTGCCAGTAGTCCCATATGGGGACAGGGGGCGAGCACTGAAGCTTTCTTT	CASSPIWGQGASTEAFF	TRBD1	many	TRBJ1-1	TRBV19
TGCAGTGCTAGAGATTGGGGGACAGGGGAACGTGAAAAACTGTTTTTT	CSARDWGTGEREKLFF	TRBD1	few	TRBJ1-4	TRBV20-1
TGTGCCAGTAGTATCGGCCTAGCGGAGGGCACAGATACGCAGTATTTT	CASSIGLAEGTDTQYF	TRBD2	many	TRBJ2-3	TRBV19
TGTGCCAGCAGCTTTTTGGGGGGAAATGAGCAGTTCTTC	CASSFLGGNEQFF	.	.	TRBJ2-1	TRBV5-8
TGCAGTGCTAGAGACGTCTCGACAGTCGGTACTGAAGCTTTCTTT	CSARDVSTVGTEAFF	.	many	TRBJ1-1	TRBV20-1
TGTGCCAGCTCACCTTCCCTAGCGGGAGGGCGAACCGGGGAGCTGTTTTTT	CASSPSLAGGRTGELFF	TRBD2	.	TRBJ2-2	TRBV18
TGTGCCAGCAGCTACCAACCGGGCTACACTGAAGCTTTCTTT	CASSYQPGYTEAFF	.	few	TRBJ1-1	TRBV7-2
TGTGCCAGCAGCCAAGAGTCATTCCGGGAAGACTACGAGCAGTACTTC	CASSQESFREDYEQYF	.	few	TRBJ2-7	TRBV4-2
TGTGCCAGTAGTCCCCCCGGACAGGGGGATCAGCCCCAGCATTTT	CASSPPGQGDQPQHF	TRBD1	few	TRBJ1-5	TRBV19
TGCGCCAGCAGCTCTCTAGCGGGGAGGTACAATGAGCAGTTCTTC	CASSSLAGRYNEQFF	TRBD2	few	TRBJ2-1	TRBV5-1
TGCAGTGCTACCAAAGACAGATATAATTCACCCCTCCACTTT	CSATKDRYNSPLHF	.	.	TRBJ1-6	TRBV20-1
TGTGCCAGCAGTTTAGAAAGGTCTTACACCGGGGAGCTGTTTTTT	CASSLERSYTGELFF	.	.	TRBJ2-2	TRBV12-3/TRBV12-4
TGTGCCAGCAGCTTAGCCCTAGCGGGAGTTGGTACAGATACGCAGTATTTT	CASSLALAGVGTDTQYF	TRBD2	few	TRBJ2-3	TRBV7-9
TGTGCCATCAGTAGGACTTCCAATGAGCAGTTCTTC	CAISRTSNEQFF	.	.	TRBJ2-1	TRBV10-3
TGCGCCAGCAGCCAAGGGGAGACTAGTATCCTCTCCTACAATGAGCAGTTCTTC	CASSQGETSILSYNEQFF	.	.	TRBJ2-1	TRBV4-1
TGTGCCAGCAGTTATCTGCAGGGAGACACTGAAGCTTTCTTT	CASSYLQGDTEAFF	.	.	TRBJ1-1	TRBV11-2
TGTGCCAGCAGCTTGTTGGGACAGGGTCAAGAGACCCAGTACTTC	CASSLLGQGQETQYF	TRBD1	.	TRBJ2-5	TRBV7-2
TGCAGCGTTGAACAGTGGGGGAATGAGCAGTTCTTC	CSVEQWGNEQFF	.	many	TRBJ2-1	TRBV29-1
TGCGCCAGCAGCCCTGGACAGGAAGAGACCCAGTACTTC	CASSPGQEETQYF	TRBD1	few	TRBJ2-5	TRBV5-1
TGCAGCGTTCCGGGACAGGGGAACACTGAAGCTTTCTTT	CSVPGQGNTEAFF	TRBD1	.	TRBJ1-1	TRBV29-1
TGCAGTGCTAGCCCGGCCAGGGGTCAAGGGCAGGATACGCAGTATTTT	CSASPARGQGQDTQYF	.	many	TRBJ2-3	TRBV20-1
TGTGCCAGCAGTTCTCCTTACAGGGAAAGGCGAAACACCATATATTTT	CASSSPYRERRNTIYF	.	many	TRBJ1-3	TRBV28
TGCAGCGTTGGGAGGGGACAGGGAGGTATGACTGAAGCTTTCTTT	CSVGRGQGGMTEAFF	TRBD1	few	TRBJ1-1	TRBV29-1
TGCGCCAGCAGCTCCCGCGCCGGGGGAAGCTCCTACGAGCAGTACTTC	CASSSRAGGSSYEQYF	.	.	TRBJ2-7	TRBV5-1
TGTGCCAGCAGCCCCCCGCAAGGAGGAGACAAAAACATTCAGTACTTC	CASSPPQGGDKNIQYF	.	many	TRBJ2-4	TRBV7-9
TGTGCCAGCAGTTGGGGACAGCAAAATGAAAAACTGTTTTTT	CASSWGQQNEKLFF	TRBD1	many	TRBJ1-4	TRBV5-5